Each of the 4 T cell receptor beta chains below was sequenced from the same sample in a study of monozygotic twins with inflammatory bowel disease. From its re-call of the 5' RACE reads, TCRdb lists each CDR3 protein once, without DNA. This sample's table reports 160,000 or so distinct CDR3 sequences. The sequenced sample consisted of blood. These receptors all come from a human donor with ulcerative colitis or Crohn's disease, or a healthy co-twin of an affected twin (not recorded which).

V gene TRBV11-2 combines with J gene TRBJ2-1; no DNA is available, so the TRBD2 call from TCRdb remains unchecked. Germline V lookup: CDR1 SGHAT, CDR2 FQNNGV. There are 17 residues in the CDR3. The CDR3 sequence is CASSLVPGLAGDNEQFF.

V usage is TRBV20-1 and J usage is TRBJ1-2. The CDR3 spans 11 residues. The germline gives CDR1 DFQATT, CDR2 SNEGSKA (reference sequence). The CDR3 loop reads CSARTSYGYTF.

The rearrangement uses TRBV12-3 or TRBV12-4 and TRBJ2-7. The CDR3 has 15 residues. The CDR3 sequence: CASSATDRSSYEQYF.

CDR3 protein: CATSRDELDDEQFF. This rearrangement joins TRBV15 to TRBJ2-1; TCRdb's D call, TRBD2, is unchecked because there is no DNA. The CDR3 contains 14 residues. Germline lookup yields CDR1 LNHNV and CDR2 YYDKDF (reference sequence). The entire variable domain, with the rest obtained from reference TRBV15 and TRBJ2-1, is as follows: DAMVIQNPRYQVTQFGKPVTLSCSQTLNHNVMYWYQQKSSQAPKLLFHYYDKDFNNEADTPDNFQSRRPNTSFCFLDIRSPGLGDTAMYLCATSRDELDDEQFFGPGTRLTVL.